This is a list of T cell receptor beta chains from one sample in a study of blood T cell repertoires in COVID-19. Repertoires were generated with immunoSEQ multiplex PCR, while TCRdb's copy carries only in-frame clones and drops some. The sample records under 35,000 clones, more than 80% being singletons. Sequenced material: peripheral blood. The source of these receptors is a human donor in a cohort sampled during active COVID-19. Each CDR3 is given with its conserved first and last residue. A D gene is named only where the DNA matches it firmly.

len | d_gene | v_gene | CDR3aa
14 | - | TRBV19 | CASSIPTRSYEQYF
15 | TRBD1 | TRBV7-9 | CASSKPDRAPFKLFF
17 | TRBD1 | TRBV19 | CASSPGTGGPIWETQYF
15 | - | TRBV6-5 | CASRPPRGGLRGYTF
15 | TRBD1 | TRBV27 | CASSSGTGGIGGYTF
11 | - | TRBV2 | CATSPAYDYTF
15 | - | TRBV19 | CASSLGGEYQETQYF
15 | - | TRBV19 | CASSIGQRTSDTQYF
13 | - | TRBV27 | CASSRGGEETQYF
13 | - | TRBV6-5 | CASSPLGGSEQYF
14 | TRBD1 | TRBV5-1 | CASSDGTGNQPQHF
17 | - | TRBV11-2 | CASSLEGGAGGYNEQFF
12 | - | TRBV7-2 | CARTTGSYEQYF
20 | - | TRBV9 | CASSDPREKSLRAAGTEAFF
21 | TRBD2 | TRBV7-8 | CASILTRTSATPELNTGELFF
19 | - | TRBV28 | CASSLPSLLESSYNSPLHF
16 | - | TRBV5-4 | CASSLDGSFTSQPQHF
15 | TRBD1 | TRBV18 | CASSAGQGSGNTIYF
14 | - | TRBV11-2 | CASSPGTFGETQYF
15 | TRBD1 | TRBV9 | CASSVAWGQGEGYTF
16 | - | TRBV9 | CASSLQDSKGTGELFF
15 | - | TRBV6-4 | CASSDSVGGPSPLHF
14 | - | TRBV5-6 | CASSFTHVSTEAFF
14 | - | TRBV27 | CASSFSGGGTEAFF
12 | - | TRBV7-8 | CASSLGGDGYTF
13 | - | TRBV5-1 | CASSLLSRETQYF
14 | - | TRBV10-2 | CASSEGGSTDTQYF
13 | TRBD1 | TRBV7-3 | CASSLDRGNEQFF